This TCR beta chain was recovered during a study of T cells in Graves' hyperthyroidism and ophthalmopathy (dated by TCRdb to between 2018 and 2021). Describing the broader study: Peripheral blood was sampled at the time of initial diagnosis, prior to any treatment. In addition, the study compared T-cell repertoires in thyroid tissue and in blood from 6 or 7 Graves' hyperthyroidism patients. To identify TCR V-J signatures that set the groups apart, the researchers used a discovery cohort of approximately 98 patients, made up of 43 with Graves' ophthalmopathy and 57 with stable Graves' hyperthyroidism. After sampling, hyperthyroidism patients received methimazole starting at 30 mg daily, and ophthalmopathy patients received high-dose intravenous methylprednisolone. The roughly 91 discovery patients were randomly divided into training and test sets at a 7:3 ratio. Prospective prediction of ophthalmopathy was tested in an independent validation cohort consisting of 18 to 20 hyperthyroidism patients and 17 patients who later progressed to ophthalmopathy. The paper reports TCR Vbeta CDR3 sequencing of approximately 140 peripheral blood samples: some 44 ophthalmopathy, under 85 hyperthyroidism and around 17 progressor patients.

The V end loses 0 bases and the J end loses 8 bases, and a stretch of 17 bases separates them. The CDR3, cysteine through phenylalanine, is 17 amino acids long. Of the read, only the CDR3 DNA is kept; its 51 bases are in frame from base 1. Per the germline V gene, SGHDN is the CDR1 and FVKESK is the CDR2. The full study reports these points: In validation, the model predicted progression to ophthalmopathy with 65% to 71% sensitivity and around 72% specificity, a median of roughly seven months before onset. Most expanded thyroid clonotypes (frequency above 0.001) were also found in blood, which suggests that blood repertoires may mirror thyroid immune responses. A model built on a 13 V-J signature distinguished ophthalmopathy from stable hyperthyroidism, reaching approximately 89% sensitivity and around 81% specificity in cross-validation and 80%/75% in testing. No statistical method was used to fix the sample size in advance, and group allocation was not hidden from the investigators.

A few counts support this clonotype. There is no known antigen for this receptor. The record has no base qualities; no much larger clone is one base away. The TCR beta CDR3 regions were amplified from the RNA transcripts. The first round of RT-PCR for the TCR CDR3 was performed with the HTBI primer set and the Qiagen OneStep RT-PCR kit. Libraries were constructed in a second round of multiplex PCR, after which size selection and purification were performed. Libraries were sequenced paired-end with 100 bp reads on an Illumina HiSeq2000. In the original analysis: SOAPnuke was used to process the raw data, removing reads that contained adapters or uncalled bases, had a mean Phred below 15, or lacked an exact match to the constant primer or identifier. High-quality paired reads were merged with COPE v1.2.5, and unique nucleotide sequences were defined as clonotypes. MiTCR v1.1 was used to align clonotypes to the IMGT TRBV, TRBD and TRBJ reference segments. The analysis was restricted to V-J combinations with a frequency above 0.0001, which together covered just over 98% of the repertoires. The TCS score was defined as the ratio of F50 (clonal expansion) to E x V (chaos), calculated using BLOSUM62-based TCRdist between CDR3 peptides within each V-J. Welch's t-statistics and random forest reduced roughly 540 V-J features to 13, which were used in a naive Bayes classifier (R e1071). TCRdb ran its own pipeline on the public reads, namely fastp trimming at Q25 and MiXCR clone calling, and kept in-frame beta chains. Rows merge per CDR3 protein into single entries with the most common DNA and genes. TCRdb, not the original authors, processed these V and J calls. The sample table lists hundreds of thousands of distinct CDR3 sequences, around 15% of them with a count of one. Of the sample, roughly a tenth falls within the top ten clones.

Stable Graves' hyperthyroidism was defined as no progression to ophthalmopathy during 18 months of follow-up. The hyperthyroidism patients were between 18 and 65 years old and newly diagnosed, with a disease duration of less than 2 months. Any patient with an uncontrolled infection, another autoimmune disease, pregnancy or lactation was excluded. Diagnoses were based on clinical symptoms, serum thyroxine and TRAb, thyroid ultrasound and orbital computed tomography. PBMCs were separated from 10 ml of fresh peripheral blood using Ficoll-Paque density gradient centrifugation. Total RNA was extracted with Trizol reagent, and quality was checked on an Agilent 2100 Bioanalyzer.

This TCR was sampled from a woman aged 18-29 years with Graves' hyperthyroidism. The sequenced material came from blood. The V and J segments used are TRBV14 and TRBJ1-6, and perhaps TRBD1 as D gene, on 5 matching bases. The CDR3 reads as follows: CASSQESTRVGDSPLHF. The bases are TGTGCCAGCAGCCAAGAGAGTACAAGGGTAGGGGATTCACCCCTCCACTTT.